This T cell receptor beta chain was sequenced during a study of T cells in tuberculosis (dated by TCRdb to the late 2010s). Study-level background: To characterize T cells specific for the mycobacterial lipid antigen glucose monomycolate (GMM), the study used CD1B tetramers together with high-throughput TCR immunosequencing. A South African clinical cohort compared IGRA-negative adolescents, IGRA-positive adolescents with latent tuberculosis and adults with active tuberculosis, around 10 per group.

At study entry, adolescents were screened for latent tuberculosis infection using a tuberculin skin test and the QuantiFERON-TB GOLD In-Tube IGRA. Immunosequencing was performed on unsorted cryopreserved PBMC, with 80,000 to 100,000 T cells per clinical donor covered on average. Eleven high schools in the Worcester region of the Western Cape, South Africa, served as enrollment sites for adolescents aged 12 to 18 years. Ten M. tuberculosis-infected adolescents and approximately ten uninfected adolescents were selected, with the two groups matched for age and sex. For the adolescents, PBMC were isolated by density centrifugation from freshly drawn heparinized blood and then cryopreserved. TCR libraries were generated with the immunoSEQ multiplex PCR assay, using TCR-beta and/or TCR-alpha/delta assays for each sample. The amplified TCR libraries were sequenced on the Illumina high-throughput platform. As for the authors' bioinformatics: Clustering and dimensionality reduction relied on pairwise TCRdist distances among GMM-specific receptors from T cells that were either sorted ex vivo or expanded in vitro. The score assigned to each clinical repertoire was mean NN-distance, meaning the average TCRdist to the nearest 10% of tetramer-positive reference sequences. GEM TCR motif frequency was calculated as the fraction of unique TCRs that matched known GEM sequences by V/J usage and CDR3 length. Linear discriminant analysis with leave-one-out cross-validation, implemented in scikit-learn, was used to classify active tuberculosis. In TCRdb, the immuneACCESS table is reduced to in-frame sequences with V and J assigned. These tables do not hold every clone; where another copy was compared, an unresolved V gene accounts for under half, and the others remain unexplained. From that table come the V and J calls and clone size; the DNA was used to work out D and trimming. The sample data list fewer than 40,000 clones, and approximately 93% of these were observed just once. Over 6.5% of the sample is in the top ten clones.

To note about this clone: What this receptor recognizes is not known. Nothing much larger sits one base from this clone, and base qualities are not available.

The study at large found these results: A classifier using the diverse GMM-specific repertoire reached roughly 89% accuracy (AUROC roughly 0.9), compared with 60% to 75% accuracy using GEM motif frequencies. Compared with IGRA-negative controls, TCR-alpha repertoires from active tuberculosis had smaller mean NN-distances to GMM-specific TCRs, which suggests that these TCRs underwent clonal expansion. Clinical samples were chosen by availability of cryopreserved specimens, and active tuberculosis cases were adults while controls were adolescents. The smaller NN-distances in active tuberculosis patients were driven in part by shorter CDR3-alpha lengths, while the difference seen for TCR-beta was not statistically significant.

Source material: PBMCs. This TCR came from a donor between 10 and 35 years old with latent tuberculosis or without tuberculosis infection.

The CDR3 region reads CASRADSEQYF. Read as DNA, the sequence is TGTGCCAGCAGGGCGGATTCGGAGCAGTACTTC. The chain couples TRBV5-6 to TRBJ2-7, with the D gene not clear enough to name. Trimming takes 5 bases from V and 7 bases from J, and the germline ends sit 10 bases apart. Per the germline V gene, SGHDT is the CDR1 and YYEEEE is the CDR2. Its CDR3 holds 11 amino acids, cysteine through phenylalanine. Only the CDR3 DNA stays, 33 bases, in frame from base 1.